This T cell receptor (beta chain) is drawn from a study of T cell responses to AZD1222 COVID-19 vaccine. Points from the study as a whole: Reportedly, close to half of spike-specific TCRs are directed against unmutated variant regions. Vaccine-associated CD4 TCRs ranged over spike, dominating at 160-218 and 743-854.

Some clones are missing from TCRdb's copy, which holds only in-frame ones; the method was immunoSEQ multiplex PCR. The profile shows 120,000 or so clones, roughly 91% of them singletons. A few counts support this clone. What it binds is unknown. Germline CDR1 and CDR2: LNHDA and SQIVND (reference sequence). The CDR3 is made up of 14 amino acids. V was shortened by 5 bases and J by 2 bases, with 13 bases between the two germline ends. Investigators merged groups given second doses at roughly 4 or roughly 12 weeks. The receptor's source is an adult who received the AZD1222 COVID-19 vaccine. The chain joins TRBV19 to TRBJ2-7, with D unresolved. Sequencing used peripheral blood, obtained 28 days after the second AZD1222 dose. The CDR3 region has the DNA TGTGCCAGTAGTGCCCGGACGGCTACCTACGAGCAGTACTTC. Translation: CASSARTATYEQYF. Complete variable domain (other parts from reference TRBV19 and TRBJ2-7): DGGITQSPKYLFRKEGQNVTLSCEQNLNHDAMYWYRQDPGQGLRLIYYSQIVNDFQKGDIAEGYSVSREKKESFPLTVTSAQKNPTAFYLCASSARTATYEQYFGPGTRLTVT.